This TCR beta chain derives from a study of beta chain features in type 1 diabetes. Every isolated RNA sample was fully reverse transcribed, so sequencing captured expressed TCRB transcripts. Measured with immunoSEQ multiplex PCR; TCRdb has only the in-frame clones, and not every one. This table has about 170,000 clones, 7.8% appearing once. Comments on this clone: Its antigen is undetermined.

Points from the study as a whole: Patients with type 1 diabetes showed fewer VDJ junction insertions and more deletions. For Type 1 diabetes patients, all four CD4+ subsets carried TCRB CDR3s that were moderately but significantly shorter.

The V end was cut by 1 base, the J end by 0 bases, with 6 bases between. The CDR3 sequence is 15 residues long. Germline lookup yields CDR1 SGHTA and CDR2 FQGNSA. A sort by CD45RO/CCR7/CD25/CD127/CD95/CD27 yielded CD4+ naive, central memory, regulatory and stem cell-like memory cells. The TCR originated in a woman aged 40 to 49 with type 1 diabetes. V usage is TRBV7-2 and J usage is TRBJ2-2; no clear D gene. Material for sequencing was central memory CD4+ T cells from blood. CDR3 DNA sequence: TGTGCCAGCAGCTTAGGAACTTCGAACACCGGGGAGCTGTTTTTT. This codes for CASSLGTSNTGELFF.